The 20 T cell receptor beta chains listed next were all sequenced from one sample in a study of T cells in Graves' hyperthyroidism and ophthalmopathy. RNA transcripts yielded amplified TCR beta CDR3 regions. Using the HTBI primer set, a first-round RT-PCR was run on the TCR CDR3. TCRdb re-analysed the multiplex PCR reads in MiXCR, keeping a single row per CDR3 protein. The table records more than 550,000 distinct CDR3 sequences, about 18% of them present only once. The specimen was blood. The source of these receptors is a man aged 50-60 years with Graves' hyperthyroidism.

This clonotype was recorded once. The chain combines TRBV29-1 with TRBJ2-1; 12 bases line up with TRBD2. Germline values: CDR1 SQVTM, CDR2 ANQGSEA. The CDR3 consists of 13 residues. V dropped 2 bases and J dropped 7; count of bases not matched to a gene: 0. The CDR3 spells CSVETSGRNEQFF. The CDR3 region has the DNA TGCAGCGTTGAAACTAGCGGGAGGAATGAGCAGTTCTTC.

This clonotype was seen at least ten times. The rearrangement joins TRBV5-4 to TRBJ2-5, with 13 bases fitting TRBD2. Trimming removed 4 bases from V and 5 bases from J; junction bases left unmatched: 8. The CDR3 length is 16 residues. Germline lookup yields CDR1 SGHNT and CDR2 YYREEE (reference sequence). CDR3 sequence reads: CASSRGLAGAGETQYF. In DNA form, the CDR3 reads TGTGCCAGCAGCCGTGGACTAGCGGGAGCGGGGGAGACCCAGTACTTC. Together with reference TRBV5-4 and TRBJ2-5, the CDR3 gives the full variable domain: ETGVTQSPTHLIKTRGQQVTLRCSSQSGHNTVSWYQQALGQGPQFIFQYYREEENGRGNFPPRFSGLQFPNYSSELNVNALELDDSALYLCASSRGLAGAGETQYFGPGTRLLVL.

This chain uses TRBV5-1 with TRBJ2-2; no clear D. V shed 4 bases and J shed 1 base, with 8 bases lying between them. Per the germline V gene, CDR1 is SGHRS and CDR2 is YFSETQ. The CDR3 has 14 residues. CDR3 sequence: CASSGNKNTGELFF. The CDR3 DNA reads as TGCGCCAGCAGCGGAAACAAGAACACCGGGGAGCTGTTTTTT.

This clonotype was observed at least ten times. The chain couples TRBV6-1 to TRBJ2-7; the match to TRBD2 covers 8 bases. The CDR3 runs to 15 residues. Germline CDR1 is MNHNS and CDR2 is SASEGT. With V trimmed by 2 bases and J by 3 bases, 6 bases remained unmatched. CDR3 sequence reads: CASSEPTLADYEQYF. The CDR3 coding sequence is TGTGCCAGCAGTGAACCAACACTAGCGGACTACGAGCAGTACTTC.

The gene calls are TRBV19 and TRBJ2-6; D remains ambiguous. Trimming stripped 3 bases from V and 0 bases from J, with 9 bases between. CDR1 is LNHDA, CDR2 SQIVND, per germline (reference sequence). The CDR3 runs to 16 residues. CDR3 bases: TGTGCCAGTAGTATTGCAGGAACCTCTGGGGCCAACGTCCTGACTTTC. Its protein product is CASSIAGTSGANVLTF.

The chain joins TRBV28 to TRBJ1-5, with 8 bases matching TRBD1. CDR3 length equals 14 residues. The germline V gene has CDR1 MDHEN and CDR2 SYDVKM. J was trimmed by 4 bases and V by 6 bases; bases with no gene match: 5. CDR3: CASSKTGVNQPQHF. The CDR3 coding sequence is TGTGCCAGCAGCAAGACAGGGGTAAATCAGCCCCAGCATTTT.

CDR3 protein: CASSPPDSGNTIYF. DNA of the CDR3: TGTGCCAGTAGTCCCCCGGACTCTGGAAACACCATATATTTT. V and J are TRBV19 and TRBJ1-3; D is uncertain. V was trimmed by 5 bases and J by 0 bases, leaving 8 bases between them. The germline CDR1 and CDR2 sequences are LNHDA and SQIVND (reference sequence). The CDR3 totals 14 residues.

The CDR3 nucleotides read TGTGCCAGCTCACCAACCCTAGCGGGAGCCGGGGAGCTGTTTTTT. Its protein is CASSPTLAGAGELFF. The chain is built from TRBV18 and TRBJ2-2, with 10 bases that match TRBD2. CDR1 and CDR2 from the germline V gene are KGHSH and LQKENI. Trimming removed 2 bases from V and 6 bases from J; junction bases left unmatched: 3. The length of the CDR3 is 15 residues.

The chain combines TRBV29-1 with TRBJ1-3; no firm D call. The CDR3 contains 11 residues. In germline, CDR1 is SQVTM, CDR2 ANQGSEA. V dropped 0 bases and J dropped 11 bases, with 8 bases sitting between them. In DNA form, the CDR3 reads TGCAGCGTTGAAGAGGGTCGTTCCATATATTTT. Its translation: CSVEEGRSIYF. The full variable domain, completed using reference TRBV29-1 and TRBJ1-3, is SAVISQKPSRDICQRGTSLTIQCQVDSQVTMMFWYRQQPGQSLTLIATANQGSEATYESGFVIDKFPISRPNLTFSTLTVSNMSPEDSSIYLCSVEEGRSIYFGEGSWLTVV.

A few counts support this clonotype. V gene TRBV5-1 combines with J gene TRBJ2-3, with TRBD1 as a possible D gene (5 bases). Trimming stripped 4 bases from V and 4 bases from J, with 13 bases between. CDR1 is SGHRS and CDR2 is YFSETQ in the germline V gene. The CDR3 length is 14 residues. CDR3 nucleotides: TGCGCCAGCAGCAAACAGGATAGGGCAGATACGCAGTATTTT. Protein: CASSKQDRADTQYF. Drawing the rest from reference TRBV5-1 and TRBJ2-3, the complete variable domain is KAGVTQTPRYLIKTRGQQVTLSCSPISGHRSVSWYQQTPGQGLQFLFEYFSETQRNKGNFPGRFSGRQFSNSRSEMNVSTLELGDSALYLCASSKQDRADTQYFGPGTRLTVL.

This clonotype was seen a handful of times. The chain carries TRBV20-1 and TRBJ2-4; TRBD2 matches at 8 bases. The J segment lost 6 bases and the V segment lost 1 base, leaving 8 bases of the junction unmatched. The germline CDR1 and CDR2 sequences are DFQATT and SNEGSKA (reference sequence). The length of the CDR3 is 15 residues. In DNA form, the CDR3 reads TGCAGTGCTAGAGGGGCCAGCGGGAGAGGAAACATTCAGTACTTC. Its translation: CSARGASGRGNIQYF.

The chain joins TRBV25-1 to TRBJ2-1, with a possible D match to TRBD1 (5 bases). CDR1 and CDR2 (germline): MGHDK, SYGVNS. The CDR3 extends over 14 amino acids. Trimming shortened V by 2 bases and J by 9 bases, and 14 bases separated the two germline ends. The CDR3 reads CASSEVQGFSEQFF. The CDR3 nucleotides read TGTGCCAGCAGTGAAGTCCAGGGTTTTAGTGAGCAGTTCTTC.

This clonotype occurred a few times. The chain joins TRBV4-1 to TRBJ1-1; no definite D call. V gave up 5 bases and J gave up 8 bases, with 15 bases separating them. This CDR3 region has 13 residues. The germline V gene has CDR1 MGHRA and CDR2 YSYEKL. The CDR3, as DNA: TGCGCCAGCAGCTACCCGGAGGGCCCGGAAGCTTTCTTT. As protein: CASSYPEGPEAFF.

This clonotype was counted between two and nine times. The J gene is TRBJ2-5, the V gene TRBV19; weak D call: TRBD1 (6 bases). Germline V gives CDR1 LNHDA, CDR2 SQIVND (reference sequence). Trimming cost V 7 bases and J 5 bases, with 17 bases left between them. The CDR3 is 14 residues long. CDR3: CASNAVGARETQYF. The CDR3 DNA is TGTGCCAGTAACGCCGTGGGGGCGCGGGAGACCCAGTACTTC.

The V call is TRBV3-1, the J call TRBJ2-1, with 8 bases aligning to TRBD1. Looked up from germline, CDR1 is LGHDT and CDR2 is YNNKEL (reference sequence). Trimming removed 3 bases from V and 8 bases from J; junction bases left unmatched: 9. The CDR3 sequence is 15 residues long. DNA for the CDR3: TGTGCCAGCAGCCAGAGGGCAGGGGGCTTCTATGAGCAGTTCTTC. This encodes CASSQRAGGFYEQFF.

The sample holds a few counts of this clonotype. J is TRBJ2-1 and V is TRBV24-1; TRBD2 agrees at 10 bases. CDR3 length: 16 residues. V shed 1 base, J shed 9 bases, and the junction held 8 bases outside the gene matches. Germline values: CDR1 KGHDR, CDR2 SFDVKD. CDR3 DNA sequence: TGTGCCACCAGTGATTTTGCTAGCGGGAGATCTGGTGAGCAGTTCTTC. Translating gives CATSDFASGRSGEQFF.

In this sample, this clonotype turned up many times. This chain links TRBV6-1 with TRBJ1-1; D may be TRBD1 (5 bases). Germline values: CDR1 MNHNS, CDR2 SASEGT. With 7 bases removed from V and 4 bases from J, the gap between germline ends came to 19 bases. CDR3 length: 15 residues. The CDR3 here is CASMAGRAGSTEAFF. DNA for the CDR3: TGTGCCAGCATGGCGGGACGGGCTGGCAGCACTGAAGCTTTCTTT.

The chain is built from TRBV20-1 and TRBJ2-7; possibly TRBD1 for D (5 bases). The CDR3 is made up of 14 amino acids. V was shortened by 2 bases and J by 7 bases, with 18 bases between the two germline ends. Germline lookup yields CDR1 DFQATT and CDR2 SNEGSKA (reference sequence). CDR3 nucleotides: TGCAGTGCTAGATTCGACAGCCAGTACGAGGAGCAGTACTTC. Its translation: CSARFDSQYEEQYF.

This rearrangement joins TRBV4-3 to TRBJ2-1; no clear D. Trimming took 0 bases from V and 0 from J, leaving 12 bases between them. The CDR3 runs 17 residues. CDR1 is LGHNA, CDR2 YSLEER, per germline. The CDR3 loop reads CASSQDLTVSSYNEQFF. CDR3 DNA sequence: TGCGCCAGCAGCCAAGATTTAACGGTCAGCTCCTACAATGAGCAGTTCTTC.

The chain carries TRBV6-2 or TRBV6-3 and TRBJ2-3; D unclear. CDR3 length: 17 amino acids. The V gene's germline CDR1 is MNHEY and CDR2 SVGEGT. Trimming pared 6 bases from V and 0 bases from J, leaving 19 bases between. This CDR3 is CASSRRLVVASTDTQYF. The CDR3, as DNA: TGTGCCAGCAGCCGGCGTCTAGTCGTGGCTAGCACAGATACGCAGTATTTT.